The 20 T cell receptor beta chains in this list originate from one sample, sequenced in a study of blood T cell repertoires in COVID-19. Only in-frame clones appear in the TCRdb table, and some are missing; sequencing was by immunoSEQ multiplex PCR. The data show nearly 80,000 clones, with roughly 85% seen just once and around a third held by the top ten. Source material: peripheral blood. These receptors all come from a woman aged 70-85 years with acute or convalescent COVID-19.

The chain joins TRBV7-3 to TRBJ2-1; 9 bases are shared with TRBD1. Germline CDR1 and CDR2: SGHTA and FQGTGA. V gave up 4 bases and J gave up 7 bases; unmatched junction bases: 8. The CDR3 loop spans 15 amino acids. CDR3 loop: CASSSTGGIQNEQFF. The CDR3, as DNA: TGTGCCAGCAGCTCTACAGGGGGCATTCAGAATGAGCAGTTCTTC. Full variable domain (missing parts from reference TRBV7-3 and TRBJ2-1): GAGVSQTPSNKVTEKGKYVELRCDPISGHTALYWYRQSLGQGPEFLIYFQGTGAADDSGLPNDRFFAVRPEGSVSTLKIQRTERGDSAVYLCASSSTGGIQNEQFFGPGTRLTVL.

The chain is built from TRBV7-9 and TRBJ2-5; D not certain. The CDR3 extends over 13 amino acids. Germline V gene sequence: CDR1 SEHNR, CDR2 FQNEAQ (reference sequence). V lost 4 bases to trimming and J lost 5 bases, with 11 bases between them. CDR3 protein: CASSYQDGETQYF. The CDR3 DNA reads TGTGCCAGCAGCTATCAGGATGGGGAGACCCAGTACTTC.

The chain joins TRBV30 to TRBJ2-7, with 7 bases matching TRBD1. The germline V gene encodes CDR1 GTSNPN and CDR2 SVGIG (reference sequence). With 3 bases clipped from V and 3 bases from J, the junction kept 5 bases outside the gene matches. The CDR3 has 13 residues. DNA of the CDR3: TGTGCCTGGAGCATGGGACAGTTCTACGAGCAGTACTTC. Its protein product is CAWSMGQFYEQYF.

This chain uses TRBV29-1 with TRBJ2-1; the D is unclear. The V end lost 1 base, the J end lost 0 bases, and 7 bases lay between the germline ends. The germline gives CDR1 SQVTM, CDR2 ANQGSEA. The CDR3 runs 14 residues. The CDR3 sequence is CSVEGRSSYNEQFF. The CDR3 DNA is TGCAGCGTTGAAGGGCGGAGCTCCTACAATGAGCAGTTCTTC.

This clone appeared a few times. The CDR3 loop reads CASSVGTSGSFTDTQYF. The CDR3 nucleotides read TGTGCCAGCAGCGTCGGGACTAGCGGGAGTTTTACAGATACGCAGTATTTT. The gene calls are TRBV11-2 and TRBJ2-3, with 14 bases identical to TRBD2. This CDR3 contains 17 residues. Germline V lookup: CDR1 SGHAT, CDR2 FQNNGV. V lost 5 bases to trimming and J lost 3 bases; unmatched junction nucleotides: 7. Looking up the rest from reference TRBV11-2 and TRBJ2-3 gives the full variable domain: EAGVAQSPRYKIIEKRQSVAFWCNPISGHATLYWYQQILGQGPKLLIQFQNNGVVDDSQLPKDRFSAERLKGVDSTLKIQPAKLEDSAVYLCASSVGTSGSFTDTQYFGPGTRLTVL.

The V and J genes are TRBV19 and TRBJ1-1, with 7 nucleotides matching TRBD1. The germline V gene has CDR1 LNHDA and CDR2 SQIVND (reference sequence). The V gene end was trimmed by 5 bases and the J gene end by 9 bases; junction bases not matched to a gene: 9. This CDR3 has 13 residues. The CDR3 loop is CASSAGGLQKAFF. The CDR3 nucleotides are TGTGCCAGTAGTGCAGGGGGTTTACAGAAAGCTTTCTTT. Complete variable domain (other parts from reference TRBV19 and TRBJ1-1): DGGITQSPKYLFRKEGQNVTLSCEQNLNHDAMYWYRQDPGQGLRLIYYSQIVNDFQKGDIAEGYSVSREKKESFPLTVTSAQKNPTAFYLCASSAGGLQKAFFGQGTRLTVV.

The chain combines TRBV4-1 with TRBJ1-1; no clear D gene. V was clipped by 1 base and J by 5 bases, with 11 bases between them. This CDR3 comprises 14 residues. In germline, CDR1 is MGHRA, CDR2 YSYEKL. CDR3 nucleotides: TGCGCCAGCAGCCAAGGTACCAGGATGACTGAAGCTTTCTTT. This codes for CASSQGTRMTEAFF.

The chain links TRBV5-1 to TRBJ2-7, with D tentatively TRBD1 (5 bases). The CDR3 is 14 amino acids. CDR1 and CDR2 (germline): SGHRS, YFSETQ. With 4 bases removed from V and 2 bases from J, the gap between germline ends came to 13 bases. DNA for the CDR3: TGCGCCAGCAGCGCCCTAACAGGCGCCTACGAGCAGTACTTC. It codes for CASSALTGAYEQYF.

The table lists this clone with a few counts. This chain connects TRBV30 to TRBJ1-3; D perhaps matches TRBD1 (5 bases). CDR3 length: 15 residues. Germline CDR1 GTSNPN, CDR2 SVGIG (reference sequence). V lost 4 bases and J 4 bases, leaving 17 bases between the germline ends. The CDR3 spells CAWNQRSGRGNTIYF. CDR3 DNA: TGTGCCTGGAATCAAAGGTCAGGGAGGGGAAACACCATATATTTT.

The V and J genes are TRBV3-1 (or the pseudogene TRBV3-2) and TRBJ2-7, with D perhaps matching TRBD1 (6 bases). Germline-derived CDR1 and CDR2 are LGHDT and YNNKEL (reference sequence). The length of the CDR3 is 16 residues. Trimming cost V 2 bases and J 1 base, with 15 bases left between them. CDR3 sequence: CASSQSNRVGSYEQYF. In DNA, the CDR3 is TGTGCCAGCAGCCAATCGAACAGGGTAGGATCCTACGAGCAGTACTTC.

This clone was seen a handful of times. The J gene is TRBJ2-3, the V gene TRBV5-1; D is undetermined. Germline loops: CDR1 SGHRS, CDR2 YFSETQ. V lost 1 base and J 0 bases, leaving 9 bases between the germline ends. This CDR3 spans 15 amino acids. The CDR3 nucleotides read TGCGCCAGCAGCTTGAGCTTACGGAGCACAGATACGCAGTATTTT. It codes for CASSLSLRSTDTQYF.

The table lists this clone with a count of one. The V and J genes are TRBV5-1 and TRBJ1-1, with 9 bases aligning to TRBD1. This CDR3 has 16 amino acids. Per the germline V gene, CDR1 is SGHRS and CDR2 is YFSETQ. Trimming removed 0 bases from V and 5 bases from J; junction bases left unmatched: 8. CDR3 nucleotide sequence: TGCGCCAGCAGCTTGGGCCGGGACAGGGTACGGACTGAAGCTTTCTTT. Translation gives CASSLGRDRVRTEAFF. The full variable domain, with the rest looked up from reference TRBV5-1 and TRBJ1-1, is KAGVTQTPRYLIKTRGQQVTLSCSPISGHRSVSWYQQTPGQGLQFLFEYFSETQRNKGNFPGRFSGRQFSNSRSEMNVSTLELGDSALYLCASSLGRDRVRTEAFFGQGTRLTVV.

This clone is a singleton in its sample. This chain connects TRBV9 to TRBJ1-2, with 7 bases fitting TRBD1. This CDR3 spans 14 amino acids. Germline V CDR1 and CDR2: SGDLS, YYNGEE. With 4 bases clipped from V and 4 bases from J, the junction kept 7 bases outside the gene matches. The CDR3 region is CASSRDSSFYGYTF. CDR3 nucleotide sequence: TGTGCCAGCAGCCGGGACAGCTCCTTCTATGGCTACACCTTC.

The rearrangement uses TRBV4-2 and TRBJ2-2; possible D gene TRBD2, 6 bases. In germline, CDR1 is LGHNA, CDR2 YNFKEQ. V gave up 4 bases and J gave up 5 bases, with 17 bases separating them. This CDR3 is 16 amino acids long. CDR3: CASSLKSGAGTGELFF. The CDR3 coding sequence is TGTGCCAGCAGCCTCAAAAGCGGTGCGGGGACCGGGGAGCTGTTTTTT.

The chain employs TRBV6-2 or TRBV6-3 and TRBJ1-5; 11 bases align to TRBD1. The CDR3 covers 15 residues. In germline, CDR1 is MNHEY, CDR2 SVGEGT. The V and J ends lost 6 bases and 7 bases, in that order; junction bases with no gene match: 8. The CDR3 here is CASSDPGQGVQPQHF. CDR3 nucleotide sequence: TGTGCCAGCAGCGATCCGGGACAGGGGGTCCAGCCCCAGCATTTT.

The chain recombines TRBV5-1 with TRBJ2-7; TRBD2 agrees at 13 bases. The CDR3 is 15 amino acids. The V gene end was trimmed by 4 bases and the J gene end by 3 bases; junction bases not matched to a gene: 4. Per germline, CDR1 SGHRS and CDR2 YFSETQ. The CDR3 loop is CASSRTSGSIYEQYF. The CDR3 DNA follows: TGCGCCAGCAGCAGGACTAGCGGGAGTATCTACGAGCAGTACTTC.

The J gene is TRBJ2-7, the V gene TRBV7-8; 10 positions match TRBD2. The CDR3 extends over 16 amino acids. Germline CDR1 and CDR2: SGHVS and FQNEAQ. The V and J ends lost 2 bases and 0 bases, in that order; junction bases with no gene match: 4. The CDR3 sequence: CASSLSASGSSYEQYF. CDR3 DNA: TGTGCCAGCAGCTTAAGCGCTAGCGGGAGCTCCTACGAGCAGTACTTC.

This sequence joins TRBV19 and TRBJ2-5; 11 positions match TRBD2. The CDR3 loop spans 18 amino acids. V shed 3 bases, J shed 3 bases, and the junction held 12 bases outside the gene matches. The germline V gene has CDR1 LNHDA and CDR2 SQIVND (reference sequence). Written as DNA, the CDR3 is TGTGCCAGTAGTATTTTGATAGGGACTAGCGGTGGAAAAGAGACCCAGTACTTC. The encoded protein is CASSILIGTSGGKETQYF.

The J gene is TRBJ2-3, the V gene TRBV5-1, with 11 bases identical to TRBD2. Losses at the gene ends were 1 base for V and 2 bases for J; bases not matched to a gene: 3. CDR1 and CDR2 (germline): SGHRS, YFSETQ. This CDR3 has 16 residues. CDR3 nucleotides: TGCGCCAGCAGCTTGACTAGCGGGAGTACCACAGATACGCAGTATTTT. Residues: CASSLTSGSTTDTQYF.

The chain joins TRBV4-2 to TRBJ2-2; D is perhaps TRBD2 (5 bases). This CDR3 is built from 17 residues. V lost 1 base and J 0 bases, leaving 12 bases between the germline ends. Germline V gene data show CDR1 as LGHNA and CDR2 as YNFKEQ. The CDR3, as DNA: TGTGCCAGCAGCCAAGTAGAGGGAGTTTCGAACACCGGGGAGCTGTTTTTT. Residues: CASSQVEGVSNTGELFF.